This T cell receptor (beta chain) emerged from a study of blood T cell repertoires in COVID-19. V lost 4 bases to trimming and J lost 4 bases, with 10 bases between them. In germline, CDR1 is MRHNA, CDR2 SNTAGT. The CDR3 totals 13 residues. Across about two dozen US areas, participants ranged in age from about 18 to 90 years. Assignment of participants to cohorts was predicated upon participant-reported clinical history. The recovered donors of Cohort 3 showed two negative PCRs, clearance, or symptom resolution. In the original workflow: The authors estimated nucleated cell counts from reference gene primer amplification. Measured with immunoSEQ multiplex PCR; TCRdb has only the in-frame clones, and not every one. The D gene and trimming were derived from the DNA, and the V and J assignments and clone size from that table. The sample carries 400,000 to 450,000 clones, roughly 88% recorded once.

The sequenced material came from PBMCs or T cells enriched from blood (not recorded which). The sequence was obtained from a man between 18 and 29 years old who had recovered from COVID-19. The chain has TRBV6-4 and TRBJ1-2; maybe TRBD1 (5 bases). DNA of the CDR3: TGTGCCAGCAGTGCGACAGCGGGCTATGGCTACACCTTC. Amino acids: CASSATAGYGYTF.